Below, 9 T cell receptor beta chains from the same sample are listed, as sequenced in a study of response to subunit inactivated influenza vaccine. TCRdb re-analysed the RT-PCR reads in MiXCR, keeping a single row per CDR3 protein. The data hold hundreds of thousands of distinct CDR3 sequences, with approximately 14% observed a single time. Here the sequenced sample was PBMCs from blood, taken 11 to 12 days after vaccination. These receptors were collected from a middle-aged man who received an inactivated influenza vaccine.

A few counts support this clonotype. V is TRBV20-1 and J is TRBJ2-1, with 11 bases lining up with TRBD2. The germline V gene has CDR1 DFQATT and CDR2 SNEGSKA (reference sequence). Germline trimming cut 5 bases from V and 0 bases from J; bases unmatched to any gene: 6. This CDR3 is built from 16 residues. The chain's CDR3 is CSAGGTSGVSYNEQFF. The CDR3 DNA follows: TGCAGTGCTGGCGGGACTAGCGGAGTCTCCTACAATGAGCAGTTCTTC.

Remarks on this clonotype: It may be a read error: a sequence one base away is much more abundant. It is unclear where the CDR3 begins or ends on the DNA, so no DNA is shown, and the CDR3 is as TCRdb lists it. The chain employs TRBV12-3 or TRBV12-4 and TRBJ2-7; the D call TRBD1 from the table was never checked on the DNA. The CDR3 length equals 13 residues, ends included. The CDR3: CTSSSSTGHEQYF.

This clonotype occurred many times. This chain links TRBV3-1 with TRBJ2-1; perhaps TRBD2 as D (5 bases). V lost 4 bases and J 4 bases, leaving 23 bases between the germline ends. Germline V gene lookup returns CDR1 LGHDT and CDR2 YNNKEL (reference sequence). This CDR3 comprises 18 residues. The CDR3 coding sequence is TGTGCCAGCAGCCCCGGACTGGAGCGGTTATTAGCATACAATGAGCAGTTCTTC. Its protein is CASSPGLERLLAYNEQFF.

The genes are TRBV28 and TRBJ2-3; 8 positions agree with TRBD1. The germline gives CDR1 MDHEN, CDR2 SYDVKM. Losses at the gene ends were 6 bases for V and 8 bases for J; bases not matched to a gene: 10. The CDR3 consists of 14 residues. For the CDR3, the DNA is TGTGCCAGCAGAGAGCAGGGGGCGCCTGGTACGCAGTATTTT. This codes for CASREQGAPGTQYF.

CDR3 residues: CAIRTGTTDTQYF. CDR3 DNA sequence: TGTGCCATCAGGACGGGGACCACAGATACGCAGTATTTT. The chain has TRBV10-3 and TRBJ2-3; tentatively, D is TRBD1 or TRBD2 (5 bases each). Germline CDR1 and CDR2: ENHRY and SYGVKD. Trimming stripped 6 bases from V and 2 bases from J, with 9 bases between. This CDR3 spans 13 amino acids.

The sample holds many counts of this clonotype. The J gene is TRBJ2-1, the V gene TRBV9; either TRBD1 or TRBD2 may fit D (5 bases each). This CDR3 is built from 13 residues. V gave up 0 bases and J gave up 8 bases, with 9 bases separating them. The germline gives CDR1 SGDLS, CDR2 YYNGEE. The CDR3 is CASSVDGGYEQFF. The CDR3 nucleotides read TGTGCCAGCAGCGTAGATGGGGGATATGAGCAGTTCTTC.

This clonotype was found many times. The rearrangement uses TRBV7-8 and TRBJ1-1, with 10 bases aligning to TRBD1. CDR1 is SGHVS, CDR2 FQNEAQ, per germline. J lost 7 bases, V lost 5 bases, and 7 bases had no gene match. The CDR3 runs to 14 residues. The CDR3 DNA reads TGTGCCAGCAGCCTCGACAGGGGGCGAAATGAAGCTTTCTTT. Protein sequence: CASSLDRGRNEAFF. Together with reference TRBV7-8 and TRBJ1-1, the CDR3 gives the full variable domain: GAGVSQSPRYKVAKRGQDVALRCDPISGHVSLFWYQQALGQGPEFLTYFQNEAQLDKSGLPSDRFFAERPEGSVSTLKIQRTQQEDSAVYLCASSLDRGRNEAFFGQGTRLTVV.

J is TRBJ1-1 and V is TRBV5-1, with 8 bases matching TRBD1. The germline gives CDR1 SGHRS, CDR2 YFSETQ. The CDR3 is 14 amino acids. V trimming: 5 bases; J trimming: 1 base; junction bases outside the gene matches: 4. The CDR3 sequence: CASSFDRGNTEAFF. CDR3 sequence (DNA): TGCGCCAGCAGTTTCGACAGGGGGAACACTGAAGCTTTCTTT.

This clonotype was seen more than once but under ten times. This CDR3 reads CSVARGNNEQFF. The DNA for the CDR3 is TGCAGCGTTGCGAGGGGAAACAATGAGCAGTTCTTC. This chain connects TRBV29-1 to TRBJ2-1; D is possibly TRBD1 or TRBD2 (5 bases each). CDR1 is SQVTM and CDR2 is ANQGSEA in the germline V gene. V lost 4 bases and J lost 5, with 9 bases in between. CDR3 size: 12 residues.